What follows are 27 T cell receptor beta chains derived from one specimen sequenced in a study of T cell responses to AZD1222 COVID-19 vaccine. Method: immunoSEQ multiplex PCR; TCRdb's copy keeps in-frame clones and lacks some. The sample records roughly 180,000 clones, 92% being singletons. The sequences come from peripheral blood, collected 28 days after the second AZD1222 dose. These receptors all stem from an adult who received the AZD1222 COVID-19 vaccine.

The CDR3 DNA reads as TGCAGTGCTAGTCGGACAGGGGCGAGCAATCAGCCCCAGCATTTT. This translates into CSASRTGASNQPQHF. The chain recombines TRBV20-1 with TRBJ1-5; TRBD1 matches at 9 bases. V lost 3 bases, J lost 1 base, and 4 bases stayed unmatched. The germline CDR1 and CDR2 sequences are DFQATT and SNEGSKA (reference sequence). The CDR3 runs to 15 residues.

The genes are TRBV19 and TRBJ2-1; D not resolved. Germline values: CDR1 LNHDA, CDR2 SQIVND (reference sequence). CDR3 length: 13 residues. V gave up 4 bases and J gave up 3 bases, with 7 bases separating them. CDR3 DNA sequence: TGTGCCAGTAGTAAGGTTGGCTACAATGAGCAGTTCTTC. Translation gives CASSKVGYNEQFF.

J is TRBJ2-5 and V is TRBV7-9, with D perhaps TRBD1 (6 bases). This CDR3 is built from 13 residues. Germline V CDR1 and CDR2: SEHNR, FQNEAQ (reference sequence). V gave up 4 bases and J gave up 4 bases, with 10 bases separating them. CDR3 DNA sequence: TGTGCCAGCAGCTCAGGGGTAGCAGAGACCCAGTACTTC. Translating it yields CASSSGVAETQYF.

The rearrangement uses TRBV19 and TRBJ1-1; no definite D call. The V gene lost 6 bases and the J gene lost 0 bases, with 11 bases spanning the gap. CDR3 length equals 14 residues. Germline CDR1 and CDR2: LNHDA and SQIVND (reference sequence). CDR3 in amino acids: CASRLMGMNTEAFF. The CDR3, as DNA: TGTGCCAGTAGGCTGATGGGGATGAACACTGAAGCTTTCTTT. Together with reference TRBV19 and TRBJ1-1, the CDR3 gives the full variable domain: DGGITQSPKYLFRKEGQNVTLSCEQNLNHDAMYWYRQDPGQGLRLIYYSQIVNDFQKGDIAEGYSVSREKKESFPLTVTSAQKNPTAFYLCASRLMGMNTEAFFGQGTRLTVV.

The chain couples TRBV5-4 to TRBJ2-1, with D possibly matching TRBD2 (5 bases). V shed 4 bases and J shed 8 bases, with 19 bases lying between them. CDR1 SGHNT and CDR2 YYREEE come from the germline V gene (reference sequence). The CDR3 contains 15 residues. For the CDR3, the DNA is TGTGCCAGCAGCGCGGGCGGAACAAGATCGGATGAGCAGTTCTTC. This translates into CASSAGGTRSDEQFF.

This chain connects TRBV10-3 to TRBJ1-6; D perhaps matches TRBD1 (5 bases). V lost 7 bases and J lost 11, with 15 bases in between. Germline V lookup: CDR1 ENHRY, CDR2 SYGVKD. The CDR3 runs 13 residues. CDR3 loop: CAITIDPGTPLHF. DNA of the CDR3: TGTGCCATCACCATAGACCCAGGGACACCCCTCCACTTT.

The J gene is TRBJ1-1, the V gene TRBV19; 7 bases are a match to TRBD1. The CDR3 is 14 residues long. V was pared by 7 bases and J by 1 base, with 6 bases of the junction left unmatched. Germline CDR1 reads LNHDA; CDR2 reads SQIVND (reference sequence). The CDR3 region has the DNA TGTGCCAGTAAGGGGACAGCCGAGAACACTGAAGCTTTCTTT. It encodes CASKGTAENTEAFF.

This sequence joins TRBV5-6 and TRBJ2-5; D unresolved. The CDR3 contains 11 residues. Germline CDR1 and CDR2: SGHDT and YYEEEE. V gave up 1 base and J gave up 12 bases, with 10 bases separating them. The CDR3 reads CASSLNALEYF. CDR3 in DNA: TGTGCCAGCAGCTTGAACGCCCTGGAGTACTTC.

V gene TRBV28 combines with J gene TRBJ1-1; D remains ambiguous. Trimming cost V 3 bases and J 10 bases, with 6 bases left between them. Germline V gene data show CDR1 as MDHEN and CDR2 as SYDVKM. The CDR3 runs 10 residues. In nucleotides, the CDR3 is TGTGCCAGCAGTTTGGAGGTAGCTTTCTTT. Amino acids: CASSLEVAFF.

The chain is built from TRBV7-2 and TRBJ2-1, with TRBD2 as a possible D gene (6 bases). Trimming shortened V by 4 bases and J by 15 bases, and 31 bases separated the two germline ends. This CDR3 has 17 residues. Germline V gives CDR1 SGHTA, CDR2 FQGNSA. CDR3 loop: CASSSDTAKDYRRAGFF. The CDR3 DNA reads as TGTGCCAGCAGCTCCGACACGGCGAAGGACTACCGGAGGGCGGGGTTCTTC.

The CDR3, as DNA: TGTGCCAGCAGCTCACAAGGGGACTATGGCTACACCTTC. It encodes CASSSQGDYGYTF. J is TRBJ1-2 and V is TRBV7-9, with D maybe TRBD1 (5 bases). The CDR3 is 13 residues long. CDR1 SEHNR and CDR2 FQNEAQ come from the germline V gene (reference sequence). Trimming took 4 bases from V and 3 from J, leaving 9 bases between them.

The chain links TRBV5-4 to TRBJ1-2, with unresolved D. The V and J ends lost 0 bases and 0 bases respectively, with 6 bases between them. The CDR3 runs 14 residues. Germline-derived CDR1 and CDR2 are SGHNT and YYREEE (reference sequence). CDR3: CASSLDGSNYGYTF. The CDR3 DNA reads as TGTGCCAGCAGCTTGGATGGCTCTAACTATGGCTACACCTTC.

For this clone: One junction end disagrees with the germline gene, perhaps due to a read error. The genes are TRBV6-5 and TRBJ1-2; TRBD1 might be the D (5 bases). The CDR3 totals 11 residues. Germline CDR1 is MNHEY and CDR2 is SVGAGI. DNA of the CDR3: TGTGCCAGCAGGGATAACCGGGACCCCCTCTTC. It encodes CASRDNRDPLF.

V and J are TRBV29-1 and TRBJ2-5; tentatively, D is TRBD1 or TRBD2 (6 bases each). This CDR3 comprises 14 residues. V lost 7 bases to trimming and J lost 4 bases, with 19 bases between them. Looked up from germline, CDR1 is SQVTM and CDR2 is ANQGSEA. The CDR3, as DNA: TGCAGCGCGAGGGGGGCGACACTAATAGAGACCCAGTACTTC. Amino acids: CSARGATLIETQYF.

This chain links TRBV6-5 with TRBJ2-1; 16 bases match TRBD2. The V gene's germline CDR1 is MNHEY and CDR2 SVGAGI. The CDR3 loop spans 14 amino acids. The junction had 7 bases not matched to a gene; V was cut back by 5 bases and J by 15 bases. The CDR3, as DNA: TGTGCCAGCAGTCCGGGGACTAGCGGGGGGGTTCGGTTCTTC. Its translation is CASSPGTSGGVRFF.

The V call is TRBV6-4, the J call TRBJ1-5; D may be TRBD1 (5 bases). The CDR3 has 15 residues. Germline V lookup: CDR1 MRHNA, CDR2 SNTAGT. Trimming pared 3 bases from V and 4 bases from J, leaving 13 bases between. DNA of the CDR3: TGTGCCAGCAGTGAAGGGGCAGCTGGTAATCAGCCCCAGCATTTT. This codes for CASSEGAAGNQPQHF.

This clone has a single count. This same CDR3 is encoded by further DNA sequences in the sample. This chain links TRBV18 with TRBJ1-5; no clear D. The CDR3 is 12 amino acids. The V gene's germline CDR1 is KGHSH and CDR2 LQKENI. V was clipped by 3 bases and J by 3 bases, with 3 bases between them. The CDR3 nucleotides read TGTGCCAGCTCACCCCCCAATCAGCCCCAGCATTTT. Residues: CASSPPNQPQHF. The full variable domain, completed using reference TRBV18 and TRBJ1-5, is NAGVMQNPRHLVRRRGQEARLRCSPMKGHSHVYWYRQLPEEGLKFMVYLQKENIIDESGMPKERFSAEFPKEGPSILRIQQVVRGDSAAYFCASSPPNQPQHFGDGTRLSIL.

The rearrangement joins TRBV5-8 to TRBJ1-2, with D possibly TRBD1 on 5 matching bases. The germline V and J ends were trimmed by 3 bases and 5 bases, with 17 bases remaining between them. The CDR3 sequence is 15 residues long. CDR1 and CDR2 from the germline V gene are SGHTS and YDEGEE. Written as DNA, the CDR3 is TGTGCCAGCAGCTCCTATTCCCCGGGGCTGTATGGCTACACCTTC. Protein: CASSSYSPGLYGYTF.

The chain carries TRBV28 and TRBJ2-3, with 9 positions matching TRBD1. Trimming took 6 bases from V and 4 from J; bases not matched to a gene: 11. Germline V CDR1 and CDR2: MDHEN, SYDVKM. The CDR3 length is 16 residues. This CDR3 reads CASRGGGQGRADTQYF. The CDR3, as DNA: TGTGCCAGCAGGGGGGGCGGACAGGGGAGGGCAGATACGCAGTATTTT.

The chain joins TRBV6-5 to TRBJ2-7; either TRBD1 or TRBD2 may supply D (5 bases each). V was pared by 6 bases and J by 3 bases, with 12 bases between. Looked up from germline, CDR1 is MNHEY and CDR2 is SVGAGI. There are 13 residues in the CDR3. CDR3 amino acids: CASSEGPYYEQYF. In DNA form, the CDR3 reads TGTGCCAGCAGCGAGGGGCCCTACTACGAGCAGTACTTC.

The chain recombines TRBV24-1 with TRBJ1-1; TRBD1 is a possible D gene (6 bases). The CDR3 loop spans 13 amino acids. Trimming took off 4 bases at V and 6 bases at J, with 11 bases between the two ends. Germline V CDR1 and CDR2: KGHDR, SFDVKD. The DNA for the CDR3 is TGTGCCACCAGTGACTCCGGGACACCTGAAGCTTTCTTT. It is translated as CATSDSGTPEAFF.

The chain recombines TRBV6-5 with TRBJ2-2; D is uncertain. The CDR3 extends over 12 amino acids. Trimming shortened V by 3 bases and J by 7 bases, and 6 bases separated the two germline ends. Germline V gives CDR1 MNHEY, CDR2 SVGAGI. The CDR3 is CASSYNGGELFF. The CDR3 DNA is TGTGCCAGCAGTTATAATGGCGGGGAGCTGTTTTTT.

CDR3 sequence reads: CASSLVTGGDGYTF. As DNA, the CDR3 is TGTGCCAGCAGCTTGGTCACAGGGGGGGATGGCTACACCTTC. The rearrangement links TRBV5-8 to TRBJ1-2; 8 positions agree with TRBD1. CDR1 and CDR2 from the germline V gene are SGHTS and YDEGEE. The CDR3 has 14 residues. The V segment lost 0 bases and the J segment 6 bases; nucleotides outside the gene matches: 4.

The genes are TRBV25-1 and TRBJ1-2, with D possibly matching TRBD1 (5 bases). The CDR3 is 14 residues long. Trimming shortened V by 4 bases and J by 9 bases, and 18 bases separated the two germline ends. Germline CDR1 MGHDK, CDR2 SYGVNS. The CDR3 coding sequence is TGTGCCAGCAGTGGCTATACGGGGGTTGATCGCTACACCTTC. It encodes CASSGYTGVDRYTF.

The chain combines TRBV30 with TRBJ1-3, with unresolved D. This CDR3 comprises 15 residues. V was trimmed by 0 bases and J by 0 bases, leaving 9 bases between them. Looked up from germline, CDR1 is GTSNPN and CDR2 is SVGIG (reference sequence). The CDR3 region has the DNA TGTGCCTGGAGTGTCCTGGGAAGCTCTGGAAACACCATATATTTT. Its protein is CAWSVLGSSGNTIYF.

V is TRBV28 and J is TRBJ2-1; no reliable D call. This CDR3 contains 13 residues. Trimming shortened V by 2 bases and J by 0 bases, and 2 bases separated the two germline ends. Germline V gene lookup returns CDR1 MDHEN and CDR2 SYDVKM. The CDR3 here is CASSLNSYNEQFF. The CDR3 bases are TGTGCCAGCAGTTTAAACTCCTACAATGAGCAGTTCTTC.

J is TRBJ1-5 and V is TRBV18; weak D call: TRBD1 (5 bases). Deletions cut 3 bases from V and 4 bases from J, with 19 bases between. CDR1 is KGHSH, CDR2 LQKENI, per germline. The CDR3 is 17 amino acids. Written as DNA, the CDR3 is TGTGCCAGCTCACCTACAACGACGGGGACTGGTAATCAGCCCCAGCATTTT. It translates to CASSPTTTGTGNQPQHF.